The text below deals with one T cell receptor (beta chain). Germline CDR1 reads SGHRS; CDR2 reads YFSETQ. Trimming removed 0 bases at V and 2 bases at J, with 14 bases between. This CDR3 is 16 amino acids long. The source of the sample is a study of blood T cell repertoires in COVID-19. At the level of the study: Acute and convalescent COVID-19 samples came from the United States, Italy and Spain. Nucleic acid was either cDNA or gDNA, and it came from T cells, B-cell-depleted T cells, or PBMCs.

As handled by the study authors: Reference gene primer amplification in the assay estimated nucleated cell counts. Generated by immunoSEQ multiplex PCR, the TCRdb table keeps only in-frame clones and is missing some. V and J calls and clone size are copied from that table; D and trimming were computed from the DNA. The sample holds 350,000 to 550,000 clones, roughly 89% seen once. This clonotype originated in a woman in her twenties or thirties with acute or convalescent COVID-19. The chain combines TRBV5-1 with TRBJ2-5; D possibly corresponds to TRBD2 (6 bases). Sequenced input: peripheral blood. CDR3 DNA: TGCGCCAGCAGCTTGGCCGGGACTCCGCGACAAGAGACCCAGTACTTC. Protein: CASSLAGTPRQETQYF.